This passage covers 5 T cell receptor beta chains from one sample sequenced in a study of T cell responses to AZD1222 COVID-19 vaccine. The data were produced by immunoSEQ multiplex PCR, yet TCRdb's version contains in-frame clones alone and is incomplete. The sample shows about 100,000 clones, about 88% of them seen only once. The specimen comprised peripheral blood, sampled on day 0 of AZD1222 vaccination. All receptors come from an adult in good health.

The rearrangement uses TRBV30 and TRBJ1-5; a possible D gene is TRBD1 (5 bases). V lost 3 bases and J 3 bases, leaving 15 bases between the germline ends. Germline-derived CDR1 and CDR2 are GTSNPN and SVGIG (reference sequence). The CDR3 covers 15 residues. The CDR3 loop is CAWSGRGIDNQPQHF. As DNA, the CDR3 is TGTGCCTGGAGCGGGCGGGGGATCGACAATCAGCCCCAGCATTTT.

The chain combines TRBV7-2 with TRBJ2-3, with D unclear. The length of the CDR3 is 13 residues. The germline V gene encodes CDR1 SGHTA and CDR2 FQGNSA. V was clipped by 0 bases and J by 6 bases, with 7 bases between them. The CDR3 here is CASSLARSDTQYF. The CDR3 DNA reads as TGTGCCAGCAGCTTAGCGAGGTCGGATACGCAGTATTTT. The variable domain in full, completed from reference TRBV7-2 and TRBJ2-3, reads GAGVSQSPSNKVTEKGKDVELRCDPISGHTALYWYRQSLGQGLEFLIYFQGNSAPDKSGLPSDRFSAERTGGSVSTLTIQRTQQEDSAVYLCASSLARSDTQYFGPGTRLTVL.

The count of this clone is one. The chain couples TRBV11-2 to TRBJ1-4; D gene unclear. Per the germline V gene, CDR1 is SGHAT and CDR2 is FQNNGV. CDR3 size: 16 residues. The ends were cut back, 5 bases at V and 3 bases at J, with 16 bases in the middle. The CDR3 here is CASSAPPSGSNEKLFF. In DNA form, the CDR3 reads TGTGCCAGCAGCGCACCTCCGTCGGGGTCTAATGAAAAACTGTTTTTT. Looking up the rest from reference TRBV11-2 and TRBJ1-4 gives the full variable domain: EAGVAQSPRYKIIEKRQSVAFWCNPISGHATLYWYQQILGQGPKLLIQFQNNGVVDDSQLPKDRFSAERLKGVDSTLKIQPAKLEDSAVYLCASSAPPSGSNEKLFFGSGTQLSVL.

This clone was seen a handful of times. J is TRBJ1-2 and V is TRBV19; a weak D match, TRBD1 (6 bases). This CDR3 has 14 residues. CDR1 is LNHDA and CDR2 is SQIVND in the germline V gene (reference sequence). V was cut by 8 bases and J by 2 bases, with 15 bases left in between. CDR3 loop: CASWTQGLNYGYTF. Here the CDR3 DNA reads TGTGCCAGTTGGACACAGGGATTGAACTATGGCTACACCTTC.

This chain's CDR3 is CASSLEADNSPLHF. The CDR3 nucleotides are TGTGCCAGCAGCTTGGAAGCGGATAATTCACCCCTCCACTTT. V and J are TRBV5-5 and TRBJ1-6; D unclear. The germline V gene encodes CDR1 SGHKS and CDR2 YYEKEE (reference sequence). V lost 0 bases to trimming and J lost 5 bases, with 6 bases between them. This CDR3 region has 14 residues.